The clone carrying this TCR beta chain was seen only once. Its specificity is not known. This entry comes from a study of persistence of HIV-infected CD4 T cells. On the study more broadly: A couple of participants gave one leukapheresis sample; others gave up to roughly 180 mL blood repeatedly. Anti-CD3/anti-CD28 beads activated more cells than antigen stimulation did. Study-level points and caveats: Bulk TCR data could not be restricted to HIV-1-infected CMV-responding cells.

This was the immunoSEQ version 4 assay in survey mode. Only in-frame clones appear in the TCRdb table, and some are missing; sequencing was by immunoSEQ multiplex PCR. This repertoire shows tens of thousands of clones, roughly 87% found once; its top ten account for roughly 1.3%. Anti-CD3/anti-CD28 beads served as a nonspecific positive control stimulus. Sorting selected CD4+ T cells upregulating both CD40 ligand and CD69. CD8+ T cells were removed from PBMCs prior to stimulation. The germline V gene has CDR1 SGHVS and CDR2 FQNEAQ. V shed 5 bases and J shed 4 bases, with 6 bases lying between them. The CDR3 is made up of 11 amino acids.

V and J are TRBV7-8 and TRBJ2-7; no reliable D call. The receptor's source is an adult man with HIV who was CMV-seropositive. Sequences were derived from CD4+ T cells sorted from PBMCs after approximately 19-hour stimulation, sampled from a patient who received antiretroviral therapy. DNA of the CDR3: TGTGCCAGCAGCCAAGCTTACGAGCAGTACTTC. Encoded protein: CASSQAYEQYF.